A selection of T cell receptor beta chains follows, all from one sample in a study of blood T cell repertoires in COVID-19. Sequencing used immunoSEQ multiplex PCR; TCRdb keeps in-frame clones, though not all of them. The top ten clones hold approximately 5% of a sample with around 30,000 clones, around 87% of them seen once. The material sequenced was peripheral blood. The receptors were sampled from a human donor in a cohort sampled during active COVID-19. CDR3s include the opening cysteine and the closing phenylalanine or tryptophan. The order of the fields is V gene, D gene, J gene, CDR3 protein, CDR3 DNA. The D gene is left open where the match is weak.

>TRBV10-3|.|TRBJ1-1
CAISDQGSNTEAFF
TGTGCCATCAGTGATCAGGGCTCGAACACTGAAGCTTTCTTT
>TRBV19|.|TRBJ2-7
CASSIDREVEQYF
TGTGCCAGTAGTATAGACAGGGAGGTCGAGCAGTACTTC
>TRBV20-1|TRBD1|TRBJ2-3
CSAKDRDF
TGCAGTGCAAAGGACAGGGATTTT
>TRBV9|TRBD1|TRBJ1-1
CASSGPLDRGNTEAFF
TGTGCCAGCAGCGGGCCGTTGGACAGGGGGAACACTGAAGCTTTCTTT
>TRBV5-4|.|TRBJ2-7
CASSLDLVGEQYF
TGTGCCAGCAGCTTGGATCTTGTCGGCGAGCAGTACTTC
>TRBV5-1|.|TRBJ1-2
CASSLGPAVNSYTF
TGCGCCAGCAGCTTGGGCCCCGCAGTGAACAGCTACACCTTC
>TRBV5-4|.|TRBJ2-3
CASSLPARGSTDTQYF
TGTGCCAGCAGCCTGCCGGCGCGGGGATCCACAGATACGCAGTATTTT
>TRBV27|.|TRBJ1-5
CASSLGGMKPQHF
TGTGCCAGCAGTTTAGGGGGGATGAAGCCCCAGCATTTT
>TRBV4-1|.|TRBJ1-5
CASSQDQSGGGQPQHF
TGCGCCAGCAGCCAAGATCAGTCCGGAGGCGGTCAGCCCCAGCATTTT
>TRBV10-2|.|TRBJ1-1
CASSEGHWNTEAFF
TGCGCCAGCAGTGAAGGACACTGGAACACTGAAGCTTTCTTT
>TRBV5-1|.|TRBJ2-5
CASSLEGSQGTQYF
TGCGCCAGCAGCTTGGAAGGTTCCCAGGGGACCCAGTACTTC
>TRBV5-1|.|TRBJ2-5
CASSLSTRGETQYF
TGCGCCAGCAGCTTGTCAACTCGTGGAGAGACCCAGTACTTC
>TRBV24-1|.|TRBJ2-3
CATEEGRGYLDTQYF
TGTGCCACCGAAGAGGGTAGGGGGTACCTAGATACGCAGTATTTT
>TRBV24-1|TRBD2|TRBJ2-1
CATSDRPGGDYNEQFF
TGTGCCACCAGTGACAGACCGGGAGGAGACTACAATGAGCAGTTCTTC
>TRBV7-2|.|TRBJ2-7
CASSLNRAYEQYF
TGTGCCAGCAGCTTAAACAGGGCCTACGAGCAGTACTTC
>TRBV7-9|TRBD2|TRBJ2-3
CASSPRGLAGGQGGDTQYF
TGTGCCAGCAGCCCAAGAGGACTAGCGGGGGGCCAGGGGGGAGATACGCAGTATTTT
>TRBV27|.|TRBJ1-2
CASSLTGPYGYTF
TGTGCCAGCAGTTTAACCGGTCCCTATGGCTACACCTTC
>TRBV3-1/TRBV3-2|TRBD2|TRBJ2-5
CASSHPLAGGQETQYF
TGTGCCAGCAGCCACCCACTAGCGGGGGGGCAGGAGACCCAGTACTTC
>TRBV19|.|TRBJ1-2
CATSGQTYGYTF
TGTGCCACCTCGGGTCAAACTTATGGCTACACCTTC
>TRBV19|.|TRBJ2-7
CASSPGTLYEQYF
TGTGCCAGTAGTCCGGGGACACTCTACGAGCAGTACTTC
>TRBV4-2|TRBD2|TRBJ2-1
CASSQGLAAGGQDEQFF
TGTGCCAGCAGCCAAGGGCTAGCGGCGGGGGGGCAGGATGAGCAGTTCTTC
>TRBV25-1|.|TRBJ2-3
CASGKGTGTDTQYF
TGTGCCAGCGGAAAGGGGACTGGGACAGATACGCAGTATTTT
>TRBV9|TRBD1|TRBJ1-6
CASPPADRDRGLSPLHF
TGTGCCAGCCCCCCCGCAGACCGGGACAGGGGGCTTTCACCCCTCCACTTT
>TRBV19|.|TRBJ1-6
CASSIRGPNSPLHF
TGTGCCAGTAGTATTCGTGGGCCTAATTCACCCCTCCACTTT
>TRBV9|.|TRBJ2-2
CASSVHTNTGELFF
TGTGCCAGCAGCGTACACACGAACACCGGGGAGCTGTTTTTT
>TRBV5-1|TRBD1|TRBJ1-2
CASSLSGQANPNYGYTF
TGCGCCAGCAGCTTGTCAGGACAGGCGAACCCTAACTATGGCTACACCTTC